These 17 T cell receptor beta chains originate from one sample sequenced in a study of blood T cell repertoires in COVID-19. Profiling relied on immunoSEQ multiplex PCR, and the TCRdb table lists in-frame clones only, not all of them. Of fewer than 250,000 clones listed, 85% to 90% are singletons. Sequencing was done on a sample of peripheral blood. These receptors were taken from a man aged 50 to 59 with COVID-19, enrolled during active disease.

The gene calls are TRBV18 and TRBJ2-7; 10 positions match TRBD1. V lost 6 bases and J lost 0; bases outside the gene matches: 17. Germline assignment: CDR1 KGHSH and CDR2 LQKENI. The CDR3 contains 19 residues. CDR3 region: CASSGAFRDRGSPSYEQYF. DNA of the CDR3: TGTGCCAGCTCCGGGGCGTTCCGGGACAGGGGATCGCCCTCCTACGAGCAGTACTTC.

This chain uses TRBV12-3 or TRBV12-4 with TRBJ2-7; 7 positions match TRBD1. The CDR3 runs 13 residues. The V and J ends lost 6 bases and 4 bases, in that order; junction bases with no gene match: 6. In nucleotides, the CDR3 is TGTGCCAGCAGGGGGTACAGGGGATACGAGCAGTACTTC. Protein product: CASRGYRGYEQYF.

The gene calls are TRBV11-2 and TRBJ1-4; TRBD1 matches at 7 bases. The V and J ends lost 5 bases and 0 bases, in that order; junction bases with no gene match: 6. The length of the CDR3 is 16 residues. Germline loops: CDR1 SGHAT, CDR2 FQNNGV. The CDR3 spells CASSRDSPATNEKLFF. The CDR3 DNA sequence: TGTGCCAGCAGCCGGGACAGCCCTGCAACTAATGAAAAACTGTTTTTT.

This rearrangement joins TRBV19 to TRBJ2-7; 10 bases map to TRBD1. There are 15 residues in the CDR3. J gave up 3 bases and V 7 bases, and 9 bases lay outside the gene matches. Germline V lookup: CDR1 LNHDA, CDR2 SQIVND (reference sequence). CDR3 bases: TGTGCCAGTACCGGAACCGGGACAGGGGTCTACGAGCAGTACTTC. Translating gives CASTGTGTGVYEQYF.

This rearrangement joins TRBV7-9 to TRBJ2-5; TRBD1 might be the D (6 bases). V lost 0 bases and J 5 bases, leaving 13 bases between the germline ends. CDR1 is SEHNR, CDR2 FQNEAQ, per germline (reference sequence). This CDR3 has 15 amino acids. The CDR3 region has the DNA TGTGCCAGCAGCTTAGCGCTGGGGGCCAGGGAGACCCAGTACTTC. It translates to CASSLALGARETQYF.

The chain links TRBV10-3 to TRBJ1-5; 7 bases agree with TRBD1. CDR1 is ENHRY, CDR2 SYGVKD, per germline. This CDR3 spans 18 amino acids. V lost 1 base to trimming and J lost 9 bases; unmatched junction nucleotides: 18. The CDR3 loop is CAISEFPPGTADLGPQHF. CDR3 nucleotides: TGTGCCATCAGTGAGTTCCCTCCCGGGACAGCTGATTTGGGGCCCCAGCATTTT.

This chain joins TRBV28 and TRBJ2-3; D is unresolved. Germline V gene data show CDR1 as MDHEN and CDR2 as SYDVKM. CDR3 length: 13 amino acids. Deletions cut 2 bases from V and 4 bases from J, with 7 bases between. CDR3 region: CASSLVTPDTQYF. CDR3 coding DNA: TGTGCCAGCAGTTTAGTGACTCCAGATACGCAGTATTTT.

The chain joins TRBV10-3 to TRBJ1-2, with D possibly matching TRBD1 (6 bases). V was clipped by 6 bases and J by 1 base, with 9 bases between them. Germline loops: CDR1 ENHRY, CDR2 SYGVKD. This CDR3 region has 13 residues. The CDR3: CAISLDSNYGYTF. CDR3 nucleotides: TGTGCCATCAGCCTGGACAGTAACTATGGCTACACCTTC.

The chain's CDR3 is CASSLARTGYGNTIYF. The CDR3 DNA follows: TGTGCCAGCAGCTTAGCCAGGACAGGGTACGGAAACACCATATATTTT. The V gene is TRBV7-8, the J gene TRBJ1-3; 8 nucleotides line up with TRBD1. The CDR3 spans 16 residues. Trimming at V came to 0 bases and at J to 4 bases, leaving 5 bases not matched to a gene. Germline CDR1 reads SGHVS; CDR2 reads FQNEAQ.

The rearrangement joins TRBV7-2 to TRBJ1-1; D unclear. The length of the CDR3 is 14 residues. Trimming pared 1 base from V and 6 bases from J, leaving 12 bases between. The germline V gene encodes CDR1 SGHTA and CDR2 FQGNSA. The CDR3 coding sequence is TGTGCCAGCAGCTTAGATTATCCCTATTCTGAAGCTTTCTTT. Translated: CASSLDYPYSEAFF.

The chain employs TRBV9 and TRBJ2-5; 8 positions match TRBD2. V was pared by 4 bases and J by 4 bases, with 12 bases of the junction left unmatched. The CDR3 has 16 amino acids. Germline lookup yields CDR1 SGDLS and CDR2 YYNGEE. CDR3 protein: CASSPSPGGQIETQYF. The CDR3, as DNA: TGTGCCAGCAGCCCCTCCCCGGGGGGGCAAATAGAGACCCAGTACTTC.

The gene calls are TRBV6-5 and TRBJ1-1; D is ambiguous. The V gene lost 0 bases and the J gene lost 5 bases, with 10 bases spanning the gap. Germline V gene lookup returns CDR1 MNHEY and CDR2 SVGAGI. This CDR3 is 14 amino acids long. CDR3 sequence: CASSYSITRTEAFF. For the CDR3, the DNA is TGTGCCAGCAGTTACTCGATAACCCGGACTGAAGCTTTCTTT.

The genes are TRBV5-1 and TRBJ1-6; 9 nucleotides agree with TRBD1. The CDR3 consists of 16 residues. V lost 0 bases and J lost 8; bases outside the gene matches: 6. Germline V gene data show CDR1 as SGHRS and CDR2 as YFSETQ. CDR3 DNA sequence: TGCGCCAGCAGCTTGGAAACAGGGGGCCGTGATTCACCCCTCCACTTT. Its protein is CASSLETGGRDSPLHF.

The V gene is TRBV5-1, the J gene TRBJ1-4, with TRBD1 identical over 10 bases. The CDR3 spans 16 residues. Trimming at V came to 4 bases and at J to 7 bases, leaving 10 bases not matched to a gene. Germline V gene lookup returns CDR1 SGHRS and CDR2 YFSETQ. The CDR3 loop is CASSLDPGTGAEKLFF. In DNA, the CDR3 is TGCGCCAGCAGCCTAGATCCCGGGACAGGGGCTGAAAAACTGTTTTTT.

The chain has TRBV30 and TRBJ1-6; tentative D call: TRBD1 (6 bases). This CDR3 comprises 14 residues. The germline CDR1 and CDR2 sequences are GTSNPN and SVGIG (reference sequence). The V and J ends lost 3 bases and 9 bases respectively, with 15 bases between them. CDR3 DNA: TGTGCCTGGAGGAACTCAGGGGATCTTTCACCCCTCCACTTT. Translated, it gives CAWRNSGDLSPLHF.

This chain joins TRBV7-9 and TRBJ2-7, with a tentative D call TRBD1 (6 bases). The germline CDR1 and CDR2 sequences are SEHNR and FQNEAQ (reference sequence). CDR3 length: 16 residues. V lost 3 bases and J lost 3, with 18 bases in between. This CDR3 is CASSLKTGLTHYEQYF. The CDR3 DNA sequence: TGTGCCAGCAGCTTGAAAACAGGGTTAACTCACTACGAGCAGTACTTC.

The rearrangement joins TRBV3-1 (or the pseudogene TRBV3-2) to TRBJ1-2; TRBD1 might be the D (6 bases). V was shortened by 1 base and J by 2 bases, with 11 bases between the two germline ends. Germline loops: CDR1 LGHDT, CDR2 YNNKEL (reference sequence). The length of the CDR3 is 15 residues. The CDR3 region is CASSQVPDSNYGYTF. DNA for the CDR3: TGTGCCAGCAGCCAAGTCCCGGACAGCAACTATGGCTACACCTTC.